Only a few counts were recorded for the clone carrying this T cell receptor beta chain. The antigen is not known. The entry originates in a study of CD8 T cells in ankylosing spondylitis. Points from the study as a whole: Reports of some motif variants in reactive arthritis synovial fluid and blood predate this one. The study looked at matched synovial fluid samples from ankylosing spondylitis patients. Disease-linked clones were reported to be significantly enriched there. Seemingly distinctive of ankylosing spondylitis blood was a TCR beta motif formed by eight highly homologous variants.

The CDR3 has 17 residues. J lost 2 bases, V lost 4 bases, and 13 bases had no gene match. Per the germline V gene, CDR1 is MNHEY and CDR2 is SVGAGI. Quantitative 5'-RACE with molecular barcodes generated TCR beta libraries. TCRdb ran MiXCR on the 5' RACE reads and lists one entry per CDR3 protein. The sample contains approximately 340,000 distinct CDR3 sequences, approximately 14% of which appear only once. The chain recombines TRBV6-5 with TRBJ1-1; 7 bases line up with TRBD1. This receptor was identified in a male donor with ankylosing spondylitis or in good health (not recorded which). Sequenced material: blood, either unsorted or a sorted T cell fraction (not recorded which). The chain's CDR3 is CASSFSTSDRINTEAFF. Written as DNA, the CDR3 is TGTGCCAGCAGTTTTTCGACCTCGGACAGGATAAACACTGAAGCTTTCTTT.